A single sample gave rise to the 29 T cell receptor beta chains below, sequenced in a study of response to subunit inactivated influenza vaccine. TCRdb fed the RT-PCR reads into MiXCR, producing one record per CDR3 protein. The sample has about 520,000 distinct CDR3 sequences; 7.2% are singletons. Here the sequenced sample was PBMCs from blood, taken about 23 months after vaccination. The receptors originated from a man aged 45 to 70 who received an inactivated influenza vaccine.

This clonotype was counted ten times or more. This rearrangement joins TRBV12-3 or TRBV12-4 to TRBJ1-5, with D maybe TRBD1 (6 bases). V gave up 5 bases and J gave up 5 bases, with 16 bases separating them. The CDR3 totals 15 residues. For the CDR3, the DNA is TGTGCCAGCAGTCTCTCGCACAGGGAGGATCAGCCCCAGCATTTT. Translated, it gives CASSLSHREDQPQHF.

In its sample, this clonotype was seen a few times. The rearrangement joins TRBV20-1 to TRBJ2-7; no reliable D call. V was clipped by 4 bases and J by 3 bases, with 16 bases between them. The CDR3 extends over 14 amino acids. Per germline, CDR1 DFQATT and CDR2 SNEGSKA (reference sequence). The CDR3 nucleotides are TGCAGTGCTACTACCCGGGCCAGCAACTACGAGCAGTACTTC. Translation: CSATTRASNYEQYF.

This clonotype showed up just a few times. The rearrangement links TRBV4-1 to TRBJ2-3; a weak D match, TRBD1 (6 bases). The CDR3 contains 17 residues. CDR1 is MGHRA, CDR2 YSYEKL, per germline. V was pared by 1 base and J by 2 bases, with 16 bases between. The CDR3 spells CASSQGVVQGYTDTQYF. Written as DNA, the CDR3 is TGCGCCAGCAGCCAAGGAGTTGTACAGGGCTACACAGATACGCAGTATTTT.

This clonotype was seen more than once but under ten times. The chain joins TRBV20-1 to TRBJ1-2; perhaps TRBD1 as D (5 bases). The CDR3 is 14 residues long. Germline values: CDR1 DFQATT, CDR2 SNEGSKA (reference sequence). Trimming took 1 base from V and 4 from J, leaving 13 bases between them. The CDR3 protein is CSARAGTIFYGYTF. CDR3 DNA: TGCAGTGCTAGAGCCGGGACCATATTCTATGGCTACACCTTC.

This clonotype appeared a few times. The V gene is TRBV7-6, the J gene TRBJ2-7; maybe TRBD2 (6 bases). The ends were cut back, 5 bases at V and 3 bases at J, with 17 bases in the middle. The CDR3 is 15 amino acids. Germline loops: CDR1 SGHVS, CDR2 FNYEAQ. CDR3: CASSASGTGYYEQYF. In DNA form, the CDR3 reads TGTGCCAGCAGCGCGTCCGGGACTGGGTACTACGAGCAGTACTTC.

Many counts were recorded for this clonotype. The chain is built from TRBV12-3 or TRBV12-4 and TRBJ2-3; no definite D call. The CDR3 consists of 13 residues. Trimming took 5 bases from V and 2 from J, leaving 8 bases between them. In nucleotides, the CDR3 is TGTGCCAGCAGTCCCCTAACCACAGATACGCAGTATTTT. Protein product: CASSPLTTDTQYF.

This rearrangement joins TRBV20-1 to TRBJ2-5, with a tentative D call TRBD2 (5 bases). The germline V gene encodes CDR1 DFQATT and CDR2 SNEGSKA (reference sequence). Trimming took 1 base from V and 5 from J, leaving 14 bases between them. The CDR3 covers 14 residues. CDR3 sequence reads: CSARADGWRETQYF. The DNA of the CDR3 is TGCAGTGCTAGAGCGGACGGGTGGAGGGAGACCCAGTACTTC.

This clonotype was counted a few times. V and J are TRBV6-4 and TRBJ2-1, with 8 bases lining up with TRBD2. Germline CDR1 is MRHNA and CDR2 is SNTAGT. The CDR3 extends over 15 amino acids. V shed 2 bases, J shed 8 bases, and the junction held 8 bases outside the gene matches. CDR3 in DNA: TGTGCCAGCAGTGACCCCGGACTAGCTCGGGATGAGCAGTTCTTC. Encoded protein: CASSDPGLARDEQFF.

V and J are TRBV12-3 or TRBV12-4 and TRBJ2-3; the match to TRBD2 covers 8 bases. V dropped 3 bases and J dropped 4; count of bases not matched to a gene: 6. This CDR3 spans 15 amino acids. CDR3 coding DNA: TGTGCCAGCAGTTTGAGCGGGGGCCCGCCAGATACGCAGTATTTT. It is translated as CASSLSGGPPDTQYF.

This clonotype was detected ten times or more. This chain joins TRBV30 and TRBJ2-1, with a weak D call TRBD2 (5 bases). Germline V gene lookup returns CDR1 GTSNPN and CDR2 SVGIG (reference sequence). This CDR3 has 13 residues. V lost 5 bases and J lost 9, with 17 bases in between. The CDR3, as DNA: TGTGCCTGGTGTAGCGAGCTGCAGATTGAGCAGTTCTTC. As protein: CAWCSELQIEQFF. The full variable domain, rest sourced from reference TRBV30 and TRBJ2-1, is SQTIHQWPATLVQPVGSPLSLECTVEGTSNPNLYWYRQAAGRGLQLLFYSVGIGQISSEVPQNLSASRPQDRQFILSSKKLLLSDSGFYLCAWCSELQIEQFFGPGTRLTVL.

This clonotype has a handful of counts. The chain is built from TRBV20-1 and TRBJ1-3; 7 nucleotides agree with TRBD1. The J segment lost 8 bases and the V segment lost 5 bases, leaving 3 bases of the junction unmatched. This CDR3 region has 11 residues. CDR1 is DFQATT and CDR2 is SNEGSKA in the germline V gene (reference sequence). The chain's CDR3 is CSAFTGDTIYF. In nucleotides, the CDR3 is TGCAGTGCTTTCACAGGGGACACCATATATTTT.

This clonotype was recorded at least ten times. The chain combines TRBV12-3 or TRBV12-4 with TRBJ2-5; D remains ambiguous. V was trimmed by 5 bases and J by 5 bases, leaving 15 bases between them. This CDR3 has 14 amino acids. CDR3 nucleotide sequence: TGTGCCAGCAGTCTAGGACCGAAGAGGGAGACCCAGTACTTC. This encodes CASSLGPKRETQYF.

The chain employs TRBV29-1 and TRBJ2-3, with TRBD1 as a possible D gene (6 bases). This CDR3 region has 13 residues. The germline CDR1 and CDR2 sequences are SQVTM and ANQGSEA. The CDR3 protein is CRAGQWGTDTQYF. The CDR3 DNA follows: TGCAGAGCTGGACAGTGGGGCACAGATACGCAGTATTTT.

The genes are TRBV29-1 and TRBJ2-3, with a possible D match to TRBD1 (6 bases). The CDR3 has 13 residues. Between the trimmed V and J ends, which lost 6 bases and 5 bases, there was a span of 15 bases. Germline V lookup: CDR1 SQVTM, CDR2 ANQGSEA. CDR3 loop: CSVQGTLLDTQYF. CDR3 sequence (DNA): TGCAGCGTCCAGGGGACACTTCTAGATACGCAGTATTTT.

This clonotype has more than one count but fewer than ten. The J gene is TRBJ2-5, the V gene TRBV27, with 8 positions matching TRBD1. The germline gives CDR1 MNHEY, CDR2 SMNVEV (reference sequence). The CDR3 contains 14 residues. The V and J ends lost 6 bases and 5 bases, in that order; junction bases with no gene match: 8. In nucleotides, the CDR3 is TGTGCCAGCAGCGACACAGGGGGTTTTGAGACCCAGTACTTC. Translating gives CASSDTGGFETQYF.

The chain joins TRBV19 to TRBJ2-1, with 8 nucleotides matching TRBD2. This CDR3 region has 16 residues. Germline V lookup: CDR1 LNHDA, CDR2 SQIVND (reference sequence). V lost 5 bases to trimming and J lost 4 bases; unmatched junction nucleotides: 10. The CDR3 DNA sequence: TGTGCCAGTAGTGGTCTGACGGGAGGGGGATACAATGAGCAGTTCTTC. Translated, it gives CASSGLTGGGYNEQFF.

This clonotype has a count of ten or more. The genes are TRBV6-5 and TRBJ2-1, with D maybe TRBD2 (6 bases). V dropped 2 bases and J dropped 2 bases, with 13 bases sitting between them. Germline values: CDR1 MNHEY, CDR2 SVGAGI. The CDR3 spans 16 residues. CDR3 coding DNA: TGTGCCAGCAGTTACCGGGACTTCCAACCCTACAATGAGCAGTTCTTC. It is translated as CASSYRDFQPYNEQFF.

The chain links TRBV20-1 to TRBJ2-6; D is ambiguous. This CDR3 has 14 residues. The V gene lost 3 bases and the J gene lost 2 bases, with 8 bases spanning the gap. Germline V gives CDR1 DFQATT, CDR2 SNEGSKA (reference sequence). CDR3 sequence: CSASGSAGANVLTF. In DNA form, the CDR3 reads TGCAGTGCTAGTGGGTCGGCTGGGGCCAACGTCCTGACTTTC.

The V and J genes are TRBV4-3 and TRBJ2-5; 11 nucleotides align to TRBD2. Germline CDR1 reads LGHNA; CDR2 reads YSLEER. V lost 0 bases, J lost 2 bases, and 2 bases stayed unmatched. CDR3 length equals 16 residues. In DNA, the CDR3 is TGCGCCAGCAGCCAAGATATAGCGGGAGGGCAAGAGACCCAGTACTTC. Encoded protein: CASSQDIAGGQETQYF.

The CDR3 DNA reads TGTGCCAGCAGCGCCTCGGGAGCTATTCGCTCCTACGAGCAGTACTTC. It encodes CASSASGAIRSYEQYF. V and J are TRBV7-6 and TRBJ2-7; perhaps TRBD2 as D (6 bases). The CDR3 runs to 16 residues. V was trimmed by 5 bases and J by 0 bases, leaving 17 bases between them. Germline V gene data show CDR1 as SGHVS and CDR2 as FNYEAQ.

V and J are TRBV6-5 and TRBJ1-5; D is undetermined. This CDR3 has 13 residues. Trimming removed 0 bases from V and 7 bases from J, with 7 bases in between. CDR1 is MNHEY, CDR2 SVGAGI, per germline. CDR3 protein: CASSYSDRQPQHF. The CDR3, as DNA: TGTGCCAGCAGTTACTCCGATCGGCAGCCCCAGCATTTT.

The J gene is TRBJ2-3, the V gene TRBV20-1; 11 nucleotides align to TRBD2. Germline CDR1 is DFQATT and CDR2 is SNEGSKA (reference sequence). V trimming: 6 bases; J trimming: 6 bases; junction bases outside the gene matches: 17. The CDR3 covers 17 residues. The CDR3 loop reads CSARNPGLAARGDTQYF. For the CDR3, the DNA is TGCAGTGCCCGTAATCCGGGACTAGCGGCCAGGGGGGATACGCAGTATTTT.

On this clonotype: A much larger clone lies one base from this, so it may be a read error. The chain has TRBV28 and TRBJ1-5; D is perhaps TRBD1 (5 bases). The CDR3 is 16 amino acids. Germline lookup yields CDR1 MDHEN and CDR2 SYDVKM. In DNA form, the CDR3 reads TGTGCCAGCAGGATTAATTCACCAGGGAGCAATCAGCCCAAGCATTTT. Residues: CASRINSPGSNQPKHF. Together with reference TRBV28 and TRBJ1-5, the CDR3 gives the full variable domain: DVKVTQSSRYLVKRTGEKVFLECVQDMDHENMFWYRQDPGLGLRLIYFSYDVKMKEKGDIPEGYSVSREKKERFSLILESASTNQTSMYLCASRINSPGSNQPKHFGDGTRLSIL.

The chain couples TRBV10-3 to TRBJ2-3, with unresolved D. Germline assignment: CDR1 ENHRY and CDR2 SYGVKD. This CDR3 has 14 residues. With 4 bases removed from V and 1 base from J, the gap between germline ends came to 9 bases. This CDR3 is CAISGLARTDTQYF. The CDR3 nucleotides are TGTGCCATCAGTGGGTTGGCCCGCACAGATACGCAGTATTTT.

The rearrangement links TRBV20-1 to TRBJ1-2; no clear D. Looked up from germline, CDR1 is DFQATT and CDR2 is SNEGSKA (reference sequence). This CDR3 is built from 10 residues. V was clipped by 2 bases and J by 7 bases, with 5 bases between them. CDR3 sequence (DNA): TGCAGTGCTAGAAGCGTTGGCTACACCTTC. This codes for CSARSVGYTF.

The chain couples TRBV21-1 to TRBJ2-7; no check of the table's D call, TRBD1, against the DNA was made. TRBV21-1 is a pseudogene. The CDR3 is made up of 14 amino acids. The CDR3 reads CASKGRGLSYEQYF. CDR3 bases: TGTGCCAGCAAGGGGAGGGGGCTGTCCTACGAGCAGTACTTC.

In this sample, this clonotype turned up many times. V and J are TRBV15 and TRBJ1-2; a weak D match, TRBD1 (5 bases). This CDR3 is 15 amino acids long. The V end lost 2 bases, the J end lost 2 bases, and 12 bases lay between the germline ends. CDR1 is LNHNV, CDR2 YYDKDF, per germline (reference sequence). Here the CDR3 reads CATSRRRGSNYGYTF. CDR3 sequence (DNA): TGTGCCACCAGCAGACGCCGGGGCTCAAACTATGGCTACACCTTC.

This clonotype was recorded a few times. V usage is TRBV5-1 and J usage is TRBJ2-5; D may be TRBD1 or TRBD2 (5 bases each). Germline CDR1 and CDR2: SGHRS and YFSETQ. V was pared by 3 bases and J by 5 bases, with 20 bases between. The CDR3 is made up of 16 amino acids. In nucleotides, the CDR3 is TGCGCCAGCAGCTCCGAAGGGACCGGAAGGTTTGAGACCCAGTACTTC. Its protein is CASSSEGTGRFETQYF.

There are a few counts of this clonotype. Written as DNA, the CDR3 is TGCGCCAGCAGCCCTACATCAGGACAGGGGAATTCACCCCTCCACTTT. Translation gives CASSPTSGQGNSPLHF. The genes are TRBV5-1 and TRBJ1-6; TRBD1 aligns across 9 bases. CDR3 length equals 16 residues. The V gene end was trimmed by 4 bases and the J gene end by 7 bases; junction bases not matched to a gene: 9. Germline V gene lookup returns CDR1 SGHRS and CDR2 YFSETQ.